These 17 T cell receptor beta chains originate from one sample sequenced in a study of cytomegalovirus exposure and HLA in healthy donors. Both 60 Vbeta primers and 13 Jbeta primers went into the PCR. Using immunoSEQ multiplex PCR, the repertoire was profiled, and TCRdb retains in-frame clones only, with some absent. The table records approximately 170,000 clones, approximately 71% of them present only once. Sequencing used PBMCs. The receptor source for this set is a girl aged 10-17 years in good health and CMV-seronegative.

The rearrangement uses TRBV19 and TRBJ1-1, with a weak D call TRBD1 (5 bases). V dropped 3 bases and J dropped 0 bases, with 11 bases sitting between them. The CDR3 spans 15 residues. The germline gives CDR1 LNHDA, CDR2 SQIVND (reference sequence). In nucleotides, the CDR3 is TGTGCCAGTAGTATTACTGGAGGGGTGAACACTGAAGCTTTCTTT. Its protein is CASSITGGVNTEAFF. The complete variable domain, with remaining parts taken from reference TRBV19 and TRBJ1-1, reads DGGITQSPKYLFRKEGQNVTLSCEQNLNHDAMYWYRQDPGQGLRLIYYSQIVNDFQKGDIAEGYSVSREKKESFPLTVTSAQKNPTAFYLCASSITGGVNTEAFFGQGTRLTVV.

The chain carries TRBV19 and TRBJ1-5, with D perhaps matching TRBD1 (5 bases). There are 16 residues in the CDR3. V was cut by 0 bases and J by 2 bases, with 11 bases left in between. Germline V lookup: CDR1 LNHDA, CDR2 SQIVND (reference sequence). The CDR3 protein is CASSIDRGLGNQPQHF. The CDR3 DNA follows: TGTGCCAGTAGTATAGATAGGGGCTTGGGCAATCAGCCCCAGCATTTT.

This clone was observed a single time. The chain has TRBV12-2 and TRBJ1-5; TRBD1 reflects the table's D call only, with no check against the DNA. TRBV12-2 corresponds to a pseudogene. The CDR3 extends over 18 amino acids. In DNA form, the CDR3 reads TGTGCAAGTCGCTTCCGGGACAGGGGGCTGGGGAGCAATCAGCCCCAGCATTTT. It encodes CASRFRDRGLGSNQPQHF.

The CDR3 DNA is TGTGCCAGCAGCCAAAGCGGGGGGGCCTTAAGAAAGACCCAGTACTTC. It is translated as CASSQSGGALRKTQYF. The chain carries TRBV7-2 and TRBJ2-5; TRBD2 matches 10 bases. V shed 5 bases, J shed 6 bases, and the junction held 12 bases outside the gene matches. CDR3 length: 16 amino acids. The germline gives CDR1 SGHTA, CDR2 FQGNSA.

In its sample, this clone was seen a few times. The J gene is TRBJ1-2, the V gene TRBV27, with a weak D call TRBD1 (5 bases). CDR1 is MNHEY and CDR2 is SMNVEV in the germline V gene (reference sequence). The CDR3 extends over 13 amino acids. V was pared by 5 bases and J by 0 bases, with 7 bases between. The CDR3 DNA reads as TGTGCCAGCAGTGACAGAGCTAACTATGGCTACACCTTC. Its protein is CASSDRANYGYTF.

The V call is TRBV5-4, the J call TRBJ1-1; 9 nucleotides match TRBD1. CDR3 length: 13 residues. Germline trimming cut 4 bases from V and 4 bases from J; bases unmatched to any gene: 2. Looked up from germline, CDR1 is SGHNT and CDR2 is YYREEE (reference sequence). The CDR3, as DNA: TGTGCCAGCAGCATACAGGGGGCCACTGAAGCTTTCTTT. Its protein is CASSIQGATEAFF.

This chain's CDR3 is CASSPTGDTQYF. Here the CDR3 DNA reads TGTGCCAGCAGCCCTACCGGGGATACGCAGTATTTT. The chain recombines TRBV11-3 with TRBJ2-3; no clear D gene. The germline V and J ends were trimmed by 5 bases and 6 bases, with 9 bases remaining between them. Germline V lookup: CDR1 SGHNT, CDR2 YENEEA. The CDR3 sequence is 12 residues long.

The chain recombines TRBV6-5 with TRBJ1-1; possible D gene TRBD1, 5 bases. This CDR3 spans 14 amino acids. V lost 4 bases and J lost 1, with 10 bases in between. Per the germline V gene, CDR1 is MNHEY and CDR2 is SVGAGI. CDR3 in amino acids: CASSSQGSNTEAFF. CDR3 DNA sequence: TGTGCCAGCAGTTCCCAGGGATCGAACACTGAAGCTTTCTTT.

The genes are TRBV5-1 and TRBJ1-1, with TRBD1 matching 7 bases. CDR1 SGHRS and CDR2 YFSETQ come from the germline V gene. Trimming removed 5 bases from V and 1 base from J; junction bases left unmatched: 8. There are 15 residues in the CDR3. CDR3 protein: CASSQRGPGNTEAFF. DNA of the CDR3: TGCGCCAGCAGTCAAAGGGGGCCGGGGAACACTGAAGCTTTCTTT.

The rearrangement links TRBV9 to TRBJ2-7; D is possibly TRBD2 (5 bases). Per germline, CDR1 SGDLS and CDR2 YYNGEE. Trimming took off 0 bases at V and 0 bases at J, with 10 bases between the two ends. This CDR3 is built from 15 residues. For the CDR3, the DNA is TGTGCCAGCAGCGTAGGAAGGACTTCCTCCTACGAGCAGTACTTC. Protein: CASSVGRTSSYEQYF.

The rearrangement uses TRBV18 and TRBJ2-7, with D unresolved. Trimming stripped 0 bases from V and 2 bases from J, with 8 bases between. The CDR3 length is 14 residues. CDR1 is KGHSH and CDR2 is LQKENI in the germline V gene. DNA of the CDR3: TGTGCCAGCTCACCACCTAGCAACACCTACGAGCAGTACTTC. Protein: CASSPPSNTYEQYF.

The chain links TRBV28 to TRBJ2-3, with a weak D call TRBD2 (6 bases). Germline CDR1 reads MDHEN; CDR2 reads SYDVKM. Between the trimmed V and J ends, which lost 3 bases and 0 bases, there was a span of 7 bases. The CDR3 length is 14 residues. The CDR3 is CASSLEGSTDTQYF. CDR3 bases: TGTGCCAGCAGTTTGGAGGGGAGCACAGATACGCAGTATTTT. The full variable domain, its missing parts supplied by reference TRBV28 and TRBJ2-3, is DVKVTQSSRYLVKRTGEKVFLECVQDMDHENMFWYRQDPGLGLRLIYFSYDVKMKEKGDIPEGYSVSREKKERFSLILESASTNQTSMYLCASSLEGSTDTQYFGPGTRLTVL.

The chain links TRBV4-1 to TRBJ1-1; no clear D gene. Trimming left V 3 bases short and J 5 bases short, with 13 bases between. CDR1 MGHRA and CDR2 YSYEKL come from the germline V gene. The CDR3 consists of 14 residues. CDR3 sequence: CASSQTGPGTEAFF. The CDR3 DNA is TGCGCCAGCAGCCAGACCGGCCCCGGGACTGAAGCTTTCTTT.

The CDR3 spells CASSFSQVVANYGYTF. DNA of the CDR3: TGTGCCAGCAGCTTTTCTCAGGTCGTAGCTAACTATGGCTACACCTTC. V and J are TRBV7-8 and TRBJ1-2; D not certain. The CDR3 loop spans 16 amino acids. In germline, CDR1 is SGHVS, CDR2 FQNEAQ. The germline V and J ends were trimmed by 3 bases and 0 bases, with 14 bases remaining between them.

The genes are TRBV5-1 and TRBJ2-7, with D perhaps TRBD1 (5 bases). Trimming took 5 bases from V and 3 from J, leaving 15 bases between them. The length of the CDR3 is 14 residues. Germline-derived CDR1 and CDR2 are SGHRS and YFSETQ. The CDR3 is CASRYRLDSYEQYF. The CDR3 region has the DNA TGCGCCAGCAGGTACCGACTCGACAGCTACGAGCAGTACTTC.

The rearrangement uses TRBV2 and TRBJ2-5, with 8 bases aligning to TRBD2. Germline V CDR1 and CDR2: SNHLY, FYNNEI. The length of the CDR3 is 15 residues. With V trimmed by 4 bases and J by 5 bases, 9 bases remained unmatched. CDR3 bases: TGTGCCAGCAGTGTCGGCGGGGGGATTCCGGAGACCCAGTACTTC. This encodes CASSVGGGIPETQYF.

V is TRBV19 and J is TRBJ1-5, with a tentative D call TRBD1 (5 bases). Germline V lookup: CDR1 LNHDA, CDR2 SQIVND (reference sequence). The CDR3 covers 14 residues. The V and J ends lost 5 bases and 4 bases respectively, with 12 bases between them. The CDR3 loop is CASSRAGLNQPQHF. The CDR3 bases are TGTGCCAGTAGTCGGGCAGGGCTAAATCAGCCCCAGCATTTT.